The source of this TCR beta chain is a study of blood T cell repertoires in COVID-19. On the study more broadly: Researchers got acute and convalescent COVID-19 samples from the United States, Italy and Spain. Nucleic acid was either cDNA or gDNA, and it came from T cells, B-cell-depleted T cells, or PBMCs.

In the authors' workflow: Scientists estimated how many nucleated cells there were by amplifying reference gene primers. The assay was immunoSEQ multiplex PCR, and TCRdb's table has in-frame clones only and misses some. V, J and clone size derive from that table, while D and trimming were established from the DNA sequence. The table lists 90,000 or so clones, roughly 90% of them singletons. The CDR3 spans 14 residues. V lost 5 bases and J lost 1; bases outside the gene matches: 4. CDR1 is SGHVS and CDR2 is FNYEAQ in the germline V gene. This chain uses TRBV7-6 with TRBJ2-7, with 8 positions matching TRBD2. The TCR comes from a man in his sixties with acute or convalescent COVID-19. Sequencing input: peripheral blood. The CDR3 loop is CASSRGGSSYEQYF. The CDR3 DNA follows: TGTGCCAGCAGCCGGGGGGGGTCGTCCTACGAGCAGTACTTC.